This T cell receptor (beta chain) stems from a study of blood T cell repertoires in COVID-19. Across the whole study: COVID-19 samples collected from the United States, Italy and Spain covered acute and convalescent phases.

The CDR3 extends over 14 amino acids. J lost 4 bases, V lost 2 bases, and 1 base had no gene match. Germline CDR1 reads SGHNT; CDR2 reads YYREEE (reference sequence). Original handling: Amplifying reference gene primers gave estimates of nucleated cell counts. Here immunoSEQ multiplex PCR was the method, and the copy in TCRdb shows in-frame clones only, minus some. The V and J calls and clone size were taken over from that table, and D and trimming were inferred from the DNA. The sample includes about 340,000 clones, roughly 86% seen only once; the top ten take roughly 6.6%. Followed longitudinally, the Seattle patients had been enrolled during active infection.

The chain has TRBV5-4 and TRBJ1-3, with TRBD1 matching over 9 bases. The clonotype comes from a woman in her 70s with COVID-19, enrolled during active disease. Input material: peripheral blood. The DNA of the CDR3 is TGTGCCAGCAGCTTACAGGGGGCGGGAAACACCATATATTTT. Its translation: CASSLQGAGNTIYF.